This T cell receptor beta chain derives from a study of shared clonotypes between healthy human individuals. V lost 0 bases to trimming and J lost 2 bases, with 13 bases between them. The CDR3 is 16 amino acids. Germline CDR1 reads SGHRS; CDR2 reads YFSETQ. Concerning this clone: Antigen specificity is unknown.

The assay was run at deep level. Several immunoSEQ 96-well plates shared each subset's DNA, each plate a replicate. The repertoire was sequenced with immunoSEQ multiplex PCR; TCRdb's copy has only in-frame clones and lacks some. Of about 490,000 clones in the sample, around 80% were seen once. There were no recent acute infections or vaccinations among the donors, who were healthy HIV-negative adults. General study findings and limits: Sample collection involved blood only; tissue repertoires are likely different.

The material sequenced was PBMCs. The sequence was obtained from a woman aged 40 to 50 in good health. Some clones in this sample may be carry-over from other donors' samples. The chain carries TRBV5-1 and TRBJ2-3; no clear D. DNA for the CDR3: TGCGCCAGCAGCTTGGGGGCCATCAAACCCACAGATACGCAGTATTTT. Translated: CASSLGAIKPTDTQYF.